What follows are 21 T cell receptor beta chains derived from one specimen sequenced in a study of CD8+CD57+ T cells in acquired aplastic anemia. Genomic DNA templated the TCR beta VDJ and CDR3 profiling. MiXCR was run by TCRdb on the reads, yielding one entry per CDR3 protein. The data show hundreds of thousands of distinct CDR3 sequences, 65% to 80% seen once. The sequenced sample was sorted CD4+, CD8+, or CD8+CD57+ T cells (not recorded which) from PBMCs. The receptors come from a human donor in good health, serving as a control.

With regard to this clonotype: The junction differs from germline at one of its ends, possibly a read error. V is TRBV19 and J is TRBJ1-3; D is perhaps TRBD1 (6 bases). CDR1 is LNHDA and CDR2 is SQIVND in the germline V gene (reference sequence). The CDR3 is 16 amino acids. CDR3 sequence: CASTPRDTGAGTTIFF. CDR3 coding DNA: TGTGCCAGTACTCCACGGGATACGGGGGCTGGAACCACCATATTTTTT.

This clonotype occurred once. The chain has TRBV2 and TRBJ1-5; D is unclear. The better agreement between TRBJ1-2 and the DNA end casts doubt on the J call. Germline values: CDR1 SNHLY, CDR2 FYNNEI. The CDR3 extends over 14 amino acids. CDR3 DNA: TGTGCCAGCAGTATGAGCAGACTCGACTATGGCTACACCTTC. This sequence encodes CASSMSRLDYGYTF.

With respect to this clonotype: The CDR3 does not end in the conserved phenylalanine or tryptophan, so this is likely a read error. The limits of the CDR3 on the DNA are not certain, so only TCRdb's listed CDR3 is given. The chain has TRBV7-2 and TRBJ2-7. The V gene's germline CDR1 is SGHTA and CDR2 FQGNSA. Ends included, the CDR3 has 13 residues. CDR3 residues: CASSCEHGAETQY.

This clonotype was detected many times. This chain joins TRBV4-1 and TRBJ1-1; D is uncertain. The germline CDR1 and CDR2 sequences are MGHRA and YSYEKL. This CDR3 is 17 amino acids long. V shed 2 bases and J shed 8 bases, with 24 bases lying between them. As DNA, the CDR3 is TGCGCCAGCAGCCAACTCGACTTAGGACTTTCCTACGCCGAAGCTTTCTTT. This sequence encodes CASSQLDLGLSYAEAFF.

Turning to this clonotype: One junction end does not reproduce the germline sequence, and a read error may be involved. The rearrangement joins TRBV20-1 to TRBJ1-1; no reliable D call. Germline CDR1 and CDR2: DFQATT and SNEGSKA (reference sequence). This CDR3 is 11 amino acids long. CDR3 coding DNA: TGCAGTGCTAGTTCCGCGACGGAAGCGATCTTT. Translated: CSASSATEAIF.

The gene calls are TRBV20-1 and TRBJ1-1; perhaps TRBD1 as D (5 bases). V was shortened by 4 bases and J by 4 bases, with 13 bases between the two germline ends. Per germline, CDR1 DFQATT and CDR2 SNEGSKA (reference sequence). The CDR3 is 13 residues long. The DNA for the CDR3 is TGCAGTGCTAAGGATGCGGGGGTCACTGAAGCTTTCTTT. Translating it yields CSAKDAGVTEAFF.

This clonotype was detected many times. The chain employs TRBV19 and TRBJ2-5, with 7 bases fitting TRBD1. Per germline, CDR1 LNHDA and CDR2 SQIVND (reference sequence). The V segment lost 6 bases and the J segment 7 bases; nucleotides outside the gene matches: 11. The CDR3 contains 14 residues. The CDR3 bases are TGTGCCAGTAGCCCGACAGGGTCTCCGGGGACCCAGTACTTC. This sequence encodes CASSPTGSPGTQYF.

V gene TRBV29-1 combines with J gene TRBJ2-5; 7 nucleotides align to TRBD2. V lost 7 bases to trimming and J lost 1 base; unmatched junction nucleotides: 6. Germline CDR1 reads SQVTM; CDR2 reads ANQGSEA. The CDR3 loop spans 13 amino acids. The CDR3 DNA reads TGCAGCGCCGGGGGGTACGGCCAAGAGACCCAGTACTTC. Its translation: CSAGGYGQETQYF.

Regarding this clonotype: A read error may account for a junction end that differs from germline. V is TRBV7-2 and J is TRBJ1-2; D ambiguous. Germline CDR1 is SGHTA and CDR2 is FQGNSA. The CDR3 has 15 residues. DNA for the CDR3: TGCGCCAGCAAGGGAGCAGCAGATGGTGGCTATGGCTACACCTTC. Its translation: CASKGAADGGYGYTF.

This clonotype showed up just once. Mismatch with germline at one junction end may stem from a read error. V is TRBV9 and J is TRBJ1-3, with no clear D. The CDR3 is 13 amino acids. Germline lookup yields CDR1 SGDLS and CDR2 YYNGEE. The DNA of the CDR3 is TGCGCCAGCTGCTTGGATAATGGCAATACCATATATTTT. Its translation is CASCLDNGNTIYF.

Details on this clonotype: Because the CDR3's place on the DNA is in doubt, the DNA is left out and the CDR3 is given as listed by TCRdb. The chain recombines TRBV2 with TRBJ2-7; the table names TRBD1, a call not compared with the DNA. The CDR3 has 15 amino acids, counting both end residues. Looked up from germline, CDR1 is SNHLY and CDR2 is FYNNEI. Here the CDR3 reads CASSETGSYGYTFGF.

This rearrangement joins TRBV2 to TRBJ1-4; no firm D call. The V end lost 6 bases, the J end lost 14 bases, and 22 bases lay between the germline ends. CDR1 is SNHLY and CDR2 is FYNNEI in the germline V gene. There are 14 residues in the CDR3. The CDR3 bases are TGTGCCAGCAGCTTGACGCCGGACCATGACCAGCTGTTTTTT. Amino acids: CASSLTPDHDQLFF.

About this clonotype itself: The junction does not match germline at one end; this may be a read error. The chain links TRBV5-1 to TRBJ1-2; D possibly corresponds to TRBD1 (5 bases). This CDR3 spans 14 amino acids. From germline, CDR1 is SGHRS and CDR2 YFSETQ. The CDR3 loop reads CASSGAGGTDGYTF. CDR3 in DNA: TGTGCCAGCAGCGGGGCGGGGGGGACTGATGGCTACACCTTC.

As to this clonotype: It is likely a read error, because the conserved phenylalanine at the end of the CDR3 is missing. Because the CDR3's place on the DNA is in doubt, the DNA is left out and the CDR3 is given as listed by TCRdb. This chain joins TRBV2 and TRBJ1-2. The CDR3 has 14 residues if both end residues are counted. CDR1 is SNHLY and CDR2 is FYNNEI in the germline V gene. CDR3 amino acids: CASKASTDTRYYTL.

This clonotype was counted many times. The chain recombines TRBV4-2 with TRBJ1-1; no clear D gene. The V gene lost 1 base and the J gene lost 0 bases, with 9 bases spanning the gap. The CDR3 extends over 15 amino acids. The germline CDR1 and CDR2 sequences are LGHNA and YNFKEQ. The CDR3 spells CASSQVGGLNTEAFF. The DNA for the CDR3 is TGTGCCAGCAGCCAAGTAGGCGGACTGAACACTGAAGCTTTCTTT.

This clonotype has ten or more counts. V gene TRBV20-1 combines with J gene TRBJ2-3; 10 nucleotides agree with TRBD1. CDR1 and CDR2 from the germline V gene are DFQATT and SNEGSKA (reference sequence). The CDR3 contains 15 residues. J was trimmed by 3 bases and V by 4 bases; bases with no gene match: 7. CDR3: CSATETGGRTDTQYF. In nucleotides, the CDR3 is TGCAGTGCTACCGAGACAGGGGGCCGGACAGATACGCAGTATTTT.

This clonotype was seen a handful of times. Here the CDR3 reads CATSRVNQPQHF. In nucleotides, the CDR3 is TGTGCCACCAGCAGAGTCAATCAGCCCCAGCATTTT. The V call is TRBV15, the J call TRBJ1-5, with D hard to call. V lost 1 base and J lost 3, with 1 base in between. The CDR3 covers 12 residues. The germline CDR1 and CDR2 sequences are LNHNV and YYDKDF (reference sequence).

V gene TRBV4-1 combines with J gene TRBJ2-7, with a possible D match to TRBD1 (5 bases). Germline CDR1 and CDR2: MGHRA and YSYEKL. CDR3 length equals 16 residues. Trimming took 3 bases from V and 0 from J, leaving 15 bases between them. In nucleotides, the CDR3 is TGCGCCAGCAGCCAGATGGACATGGGATTCTCCTACGAGCAGTACTTC. Translation: CASSQMDMGFSYEQYF.

As for this clonotype: The DNA is omitted, as the CDR3 cannot be located on it reliably, and the CDR3 follows TCRdb's listing. This chain joins TRBV7-8 and TRBJ1-4. The CDR3 extends over 14 residues, inclusive of both ends. Germline V gene lookup returns CDR1 SGHVS and CDR2 FQNEAQ. The CDR3 loop reads CASSLGAYEQYFGF.

There are many counts of this clonotype. V and J are TRBV4-3 and TRBJ2-3, with D maybe TRBD1 (6 bases). The CDR3 runs 16 residues. The V gene lost 0 bases and the J gene lost 2 bases, with 12 bases spanning the gap. CDR1 and CDR2 from the germline V gene are LGHNA and YSLEER. Here the CDR3 DNA reads TGCGCCAGCAGCCAAGACCAGGGGCGCAACACAGATACGCAGTATTTT. Encoded protein: CASSQDQGRNTDTQYF.

Details on this clonotype: Germline is not matched at one junction end, which may reflect a read error. This rearrangement joins TRBV9 to TRBJ1-6, with D perhaps matching TRBD1 (5 bases). The germline CDR1 and CDR2 sequences are SGDLS and YYNGEE. This CDR3 is built from 14 residues. The CDR3 DNA is TGTGCCAGCAGTGTCAATAGGGGTAATTCCCCCCTCCACTTT. The encoded protein is CASSVNRGNSPLHF.